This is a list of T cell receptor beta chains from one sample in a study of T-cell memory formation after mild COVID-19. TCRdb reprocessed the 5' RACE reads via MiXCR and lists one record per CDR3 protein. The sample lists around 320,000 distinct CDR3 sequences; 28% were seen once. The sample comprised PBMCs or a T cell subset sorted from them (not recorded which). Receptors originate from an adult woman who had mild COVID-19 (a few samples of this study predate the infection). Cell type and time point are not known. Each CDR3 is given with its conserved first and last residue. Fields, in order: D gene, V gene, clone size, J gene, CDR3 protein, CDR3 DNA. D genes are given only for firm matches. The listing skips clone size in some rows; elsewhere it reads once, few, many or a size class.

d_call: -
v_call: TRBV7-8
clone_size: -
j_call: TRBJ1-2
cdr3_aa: CASSSNNYGYTF
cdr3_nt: TGTGCCAGCAGCTCAAATAACTATGGCTACACCTTC

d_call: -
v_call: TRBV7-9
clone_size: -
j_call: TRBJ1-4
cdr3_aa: CASSPVPHNEKLFF
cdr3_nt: TGTGCCAGCAGCCCGGTACCCCACAATGAAAAACTGTTTTTT

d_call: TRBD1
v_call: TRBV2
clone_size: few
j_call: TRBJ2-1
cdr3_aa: CASSDMGQGDEQFF
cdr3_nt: TGTGCCAGCAGCGACATGGGACAGGGAGATGAGCAGTTCTTC

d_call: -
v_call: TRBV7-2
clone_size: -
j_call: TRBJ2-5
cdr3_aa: CASSSGQSQETQYF
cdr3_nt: TGTGCCAGCAGCTCCGGACAGTCCCAAGAGACCCAGTACTTC

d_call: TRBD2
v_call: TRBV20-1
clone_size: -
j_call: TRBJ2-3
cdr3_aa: CSAGTSGRADTQYF
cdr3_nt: TGCAGTGCTGGGACTAGCGGGAGGGCAGATACGCAGTATTTT

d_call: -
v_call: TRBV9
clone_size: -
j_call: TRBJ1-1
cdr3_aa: CASSPGSGANTEAFF
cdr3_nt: TGTGCCAGCAGCCCCGGGTCTGGGGCGAACACTGAAGCTTTCTTT

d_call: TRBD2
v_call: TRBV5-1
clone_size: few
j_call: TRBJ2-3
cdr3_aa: CASSNPGLALYTDTQYF
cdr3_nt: TGCGCCAGCAGCAATCCTGGACTAGCCCTCTACACAGATACGCAGTATTTT

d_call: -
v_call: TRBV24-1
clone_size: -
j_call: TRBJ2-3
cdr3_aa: CATKASSTDTQYF
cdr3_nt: TGTGCCACCAAGGCTTCTAGCACAGATACGCAGTATTTT

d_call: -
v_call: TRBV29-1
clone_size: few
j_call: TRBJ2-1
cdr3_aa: CSVEDVWKQFF
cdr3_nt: TGCAGCGTTGAAGATGTATGGAAGCAGTTCTTC

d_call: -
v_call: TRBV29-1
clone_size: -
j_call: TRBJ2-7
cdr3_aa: CSVHGVHSYEQYF
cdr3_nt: TGCAGCGTTCACGGGGTCCACTCCTACGAGCAGTACTTC